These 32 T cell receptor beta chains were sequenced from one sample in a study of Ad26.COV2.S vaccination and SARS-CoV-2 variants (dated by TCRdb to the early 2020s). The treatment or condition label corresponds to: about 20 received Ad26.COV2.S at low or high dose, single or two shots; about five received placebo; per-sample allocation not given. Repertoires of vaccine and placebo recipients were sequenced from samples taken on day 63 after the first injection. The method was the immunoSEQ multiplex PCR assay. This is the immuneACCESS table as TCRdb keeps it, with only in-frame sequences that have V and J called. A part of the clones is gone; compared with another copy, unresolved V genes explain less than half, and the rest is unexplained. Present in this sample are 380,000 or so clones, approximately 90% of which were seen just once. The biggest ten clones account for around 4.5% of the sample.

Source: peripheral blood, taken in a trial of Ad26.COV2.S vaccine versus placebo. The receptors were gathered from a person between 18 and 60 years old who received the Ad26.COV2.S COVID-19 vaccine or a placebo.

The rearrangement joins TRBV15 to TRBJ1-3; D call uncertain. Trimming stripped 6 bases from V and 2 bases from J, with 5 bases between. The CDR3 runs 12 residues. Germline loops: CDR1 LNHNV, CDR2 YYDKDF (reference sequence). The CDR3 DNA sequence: TGTGCCACCAGAGAGACTGGAAACACCATATATTTT. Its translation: CATRETGNTIYF. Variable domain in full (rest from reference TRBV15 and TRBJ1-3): DAMVIQNPRYQVTQFGKPVTLSCSQTLNHNVMYWYQQKSSQAPKLLFHYYDKDFNNEADTPDNFQSRRPNTSFCFLDIRSPGLGDTAMYLCATRETGNTIYFGEGSWLTVV.

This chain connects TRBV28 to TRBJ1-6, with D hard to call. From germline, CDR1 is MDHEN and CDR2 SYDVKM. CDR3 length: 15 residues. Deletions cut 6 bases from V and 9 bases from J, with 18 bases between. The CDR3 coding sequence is TGTGCCAGCAGCGAATTGATGGCGGACGGTTCACCCCTCCACTTT. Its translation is CASSELMADGSPLHF.

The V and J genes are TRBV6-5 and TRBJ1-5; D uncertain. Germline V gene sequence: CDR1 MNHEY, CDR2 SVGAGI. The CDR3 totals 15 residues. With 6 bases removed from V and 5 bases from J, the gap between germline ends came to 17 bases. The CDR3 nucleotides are TGTGCCAGCAGCCGAGTGGGCGGGAGTGATCAGCCCCAGCATTTT. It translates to CASSRVGGSDQPQHF.

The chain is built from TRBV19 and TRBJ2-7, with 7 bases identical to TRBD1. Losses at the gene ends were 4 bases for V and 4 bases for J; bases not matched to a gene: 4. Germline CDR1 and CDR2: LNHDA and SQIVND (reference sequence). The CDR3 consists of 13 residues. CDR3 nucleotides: TGTGCCAGTAGTAGGACAGGTGATTACGAGCAGTACTTC. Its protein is CASSRTGDYEQYF.

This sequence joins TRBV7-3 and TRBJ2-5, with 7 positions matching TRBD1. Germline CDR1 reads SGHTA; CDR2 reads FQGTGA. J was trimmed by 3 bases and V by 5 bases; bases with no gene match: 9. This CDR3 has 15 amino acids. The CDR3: CASSPSGTAKETQYF. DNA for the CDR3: TGTGCCAGCAGCCCTTCGGGGACAGCGAAAGAGACCCAGTACTTC.

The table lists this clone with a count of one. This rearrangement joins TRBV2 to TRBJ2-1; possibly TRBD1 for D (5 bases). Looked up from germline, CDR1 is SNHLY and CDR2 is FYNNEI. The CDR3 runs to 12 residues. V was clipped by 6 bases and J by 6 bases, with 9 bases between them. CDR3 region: CASSETGNEQFF. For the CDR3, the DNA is TGTGCCAGCAGCGAAACAGGCAATGAGCAGTTCTTC.

Here the CDR3 reads CASTFSGQGPTEAFF. In nucleotides, the CDR3 is TGTGCCAGTACTTTCTCGGGACAAGGACCCACTGAAGCTTTCTTT. J is TRBJ1-1 and V is TRBV19; D is perhaps TRBD1 (6 bases). The CDR3 is 15 amino acids. V was shortened by 7 bases and J by 4 bases, with 19 bases between the two germline ends. CDR1 and CDR2 from the germline V gene are LNHDA and SQIVND (reference sequence). The full variable domain, rest sourced from reference TRBV19 and TRBJ1-1, is DGGITQSPKYLFRKEGQNVTLSCEQNLNHDAMYWYRQDPGQGLRLIYYSQIVNDFQKGDIAEGYSVSREKKESFPLTVTSAQKNPTAFYLCASTFSGQGPTEAFFGQGTRLTVV.

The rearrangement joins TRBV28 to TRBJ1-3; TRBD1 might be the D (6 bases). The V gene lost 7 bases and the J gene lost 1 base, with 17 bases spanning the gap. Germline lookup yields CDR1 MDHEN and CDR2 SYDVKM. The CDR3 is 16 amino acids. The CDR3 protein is CASIRGGEESGNTIYF. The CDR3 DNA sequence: TGTGCCAGCATACGAGGGGGGGAAGAGTCTGGAAACACCATATATTTT.

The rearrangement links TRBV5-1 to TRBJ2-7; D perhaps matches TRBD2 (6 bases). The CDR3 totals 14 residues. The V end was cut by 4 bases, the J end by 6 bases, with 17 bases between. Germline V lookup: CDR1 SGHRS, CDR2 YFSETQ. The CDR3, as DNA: TGCGCCAGCAGCCCCGAAATTGGGGGGAGCGAGCAGTACTTC. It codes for CASSPEIGGSEQYF.

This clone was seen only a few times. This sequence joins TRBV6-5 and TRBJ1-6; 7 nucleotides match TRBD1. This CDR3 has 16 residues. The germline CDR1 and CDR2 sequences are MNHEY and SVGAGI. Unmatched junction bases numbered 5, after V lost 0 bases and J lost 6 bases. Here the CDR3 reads CASSYSTGSGNSPLHF. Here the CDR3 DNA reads TGTGCCAGCAGTTACTCGACAGGGTCGGGTAATTCACCCCTCCACTTT.

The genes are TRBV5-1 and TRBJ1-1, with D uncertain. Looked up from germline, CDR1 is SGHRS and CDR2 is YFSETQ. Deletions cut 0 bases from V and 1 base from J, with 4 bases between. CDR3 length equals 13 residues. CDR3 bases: TGCGCCAGCAGCTTGGCTACGAACACTGAAGCTTTCTTT. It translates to CASSLATNTEAFF.

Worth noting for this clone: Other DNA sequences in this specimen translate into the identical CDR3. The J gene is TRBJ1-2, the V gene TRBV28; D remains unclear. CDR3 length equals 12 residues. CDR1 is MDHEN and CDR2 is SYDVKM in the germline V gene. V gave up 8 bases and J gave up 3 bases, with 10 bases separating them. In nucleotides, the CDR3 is TGTGCCAGCGAGGGCCGGGACTATGGCTACACCTTC. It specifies CASEGRDYGYTF.

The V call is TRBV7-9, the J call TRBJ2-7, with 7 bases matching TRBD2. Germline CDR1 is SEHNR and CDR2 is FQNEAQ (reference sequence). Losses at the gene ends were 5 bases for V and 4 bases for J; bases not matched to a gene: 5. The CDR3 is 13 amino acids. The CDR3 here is CASSRASGYEQYF. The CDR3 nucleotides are TGTGCCAGCAGCAGAGCTAGCGGTTACGAGCAGTACTTC.

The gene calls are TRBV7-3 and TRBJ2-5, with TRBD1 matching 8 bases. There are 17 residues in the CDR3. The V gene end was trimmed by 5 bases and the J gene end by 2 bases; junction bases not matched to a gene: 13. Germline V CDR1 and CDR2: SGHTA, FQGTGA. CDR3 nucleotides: TGTGCCAGCAGCCAACCCATCGGGACAGGTGGTCAAGAGACCCAGTACTTC. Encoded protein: CASSQPIGTGGQETQYF.

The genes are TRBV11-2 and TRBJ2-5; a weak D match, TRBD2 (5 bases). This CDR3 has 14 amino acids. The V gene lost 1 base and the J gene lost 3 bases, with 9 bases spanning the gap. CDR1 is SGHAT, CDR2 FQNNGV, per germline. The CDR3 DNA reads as TGTGCCAGCAGCTTAGTTTCTAGCAAAGAGACCCAGTACTTC. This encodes CASSLVSSKETQYF.

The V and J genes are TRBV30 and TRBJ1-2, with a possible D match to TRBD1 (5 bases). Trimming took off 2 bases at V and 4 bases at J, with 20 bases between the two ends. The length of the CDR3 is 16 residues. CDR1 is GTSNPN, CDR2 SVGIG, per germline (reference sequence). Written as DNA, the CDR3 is TGTGCCTGGAGTACACGAGGGGAGGGACGCGTCTATGGCTACACCTTC. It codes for CAWSTRGEGRVYGYTF.

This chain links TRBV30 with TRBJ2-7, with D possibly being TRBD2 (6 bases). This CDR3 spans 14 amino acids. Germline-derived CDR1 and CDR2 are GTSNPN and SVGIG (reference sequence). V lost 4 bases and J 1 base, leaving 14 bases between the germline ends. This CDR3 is CAWIRREASYEQYF. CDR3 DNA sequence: TGTGCCTGGATAAGAAGGGAGGCGTCCTACGAGCAGTACTTC.

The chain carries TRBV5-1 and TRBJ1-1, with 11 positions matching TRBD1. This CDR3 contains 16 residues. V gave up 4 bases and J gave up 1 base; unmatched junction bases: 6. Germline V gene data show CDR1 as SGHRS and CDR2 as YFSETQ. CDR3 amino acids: CASSPGTGGWNTEAFF. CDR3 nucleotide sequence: TGCGCCAGCAGCCCCGGGACAGGGGGTTGGAACACTGAAGCTTTCTTT.

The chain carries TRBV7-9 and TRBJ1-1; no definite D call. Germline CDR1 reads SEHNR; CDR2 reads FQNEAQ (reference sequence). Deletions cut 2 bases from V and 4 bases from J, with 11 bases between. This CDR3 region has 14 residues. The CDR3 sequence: CASSLSGGITEAFF. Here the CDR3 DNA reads TGTGCCAGCAGCTTATCAGGAGGGATCACTGAAGCTTTCTTT.

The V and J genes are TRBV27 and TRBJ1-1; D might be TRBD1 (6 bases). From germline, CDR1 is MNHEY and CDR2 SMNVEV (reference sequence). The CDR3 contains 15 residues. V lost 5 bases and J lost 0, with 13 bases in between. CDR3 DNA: TGTGCCAGCAGTCCGTGGCAGGGGATGAACACTGAAGCTTTCTTT. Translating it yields CASSPWQGMNTEAFF.

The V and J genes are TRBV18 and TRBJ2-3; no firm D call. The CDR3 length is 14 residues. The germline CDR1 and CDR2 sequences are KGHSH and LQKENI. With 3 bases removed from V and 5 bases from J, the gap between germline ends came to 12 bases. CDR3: CASSPQLGQDTQYF. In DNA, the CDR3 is TGTGCCAGCTCACCCCAGTTGGGCCAAGATACGCAGTATTTT.

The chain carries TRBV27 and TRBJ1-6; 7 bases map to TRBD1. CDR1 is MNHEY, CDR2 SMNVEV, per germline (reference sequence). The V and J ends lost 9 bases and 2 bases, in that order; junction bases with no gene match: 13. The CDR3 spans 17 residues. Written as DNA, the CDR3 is TGTGCCAGGAGGGGGCTTACAGCAGGGGCCTATAATTCACCCCTCCACTTT. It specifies CARRGLTAGAYNSPLHF.

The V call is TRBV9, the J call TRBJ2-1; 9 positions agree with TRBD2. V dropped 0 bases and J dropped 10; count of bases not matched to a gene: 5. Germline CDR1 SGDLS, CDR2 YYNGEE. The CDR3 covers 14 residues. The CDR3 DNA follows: TGTGCCAGCAGCGTAGTAGCGGGGGCCGGGGAGCAGTTCTTC. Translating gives CASSVVAGAGEQFF.

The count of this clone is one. This chain's CDR3 is CAWGAGPLARRTDTQYF. The CDR3 bases are TGTGCCTGGGGTGCGGGGCCATTAGCGCGAAGGACAGATACGCAGTATTTT. The V call is TRBV30, the J call TRBJ2-3, with D possibly being TRBD2 (6 bases). In germline, CDR1 is GTSNPN, CDR2 SVGIG (reference sequence). This CDR3 has 17 amino acids. V gave up 5 bases and J gave up 3 bases, with 24 bases separating them.

Here the CDR3 DNA reads TGTGCCTGGTGGCCGGCGAGCTCCTACAATGAGCAGTTCTTC. It codes for CAWWPASSYNEQFF. The rearrangement joins TRBV30 to TRBJ2-1; D is ambiguous. Per germline, CDR1 GTSNPN and CDR2 SVGIG (reference sequence). This CDR3 is 14 amino acids long. The V end lost 5 bases, the J end lost 0 bases, and 11 bases lay between the germline ends.

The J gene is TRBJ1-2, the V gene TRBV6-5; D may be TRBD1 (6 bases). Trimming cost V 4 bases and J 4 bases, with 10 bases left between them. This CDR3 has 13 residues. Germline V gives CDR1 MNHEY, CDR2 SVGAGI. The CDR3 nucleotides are TGTGCCAGCAGTTCACAGGGAGGCTATGGCTACACCTTC. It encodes CASSSQGGYGYTF.

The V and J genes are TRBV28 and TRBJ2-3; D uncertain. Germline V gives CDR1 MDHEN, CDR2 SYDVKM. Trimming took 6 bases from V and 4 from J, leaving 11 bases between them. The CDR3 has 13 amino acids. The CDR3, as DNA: TGTGCCAGCAGCCCTGACATGGCAGATACGCAGTATTTT. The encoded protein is CASSPDMADTQYF.

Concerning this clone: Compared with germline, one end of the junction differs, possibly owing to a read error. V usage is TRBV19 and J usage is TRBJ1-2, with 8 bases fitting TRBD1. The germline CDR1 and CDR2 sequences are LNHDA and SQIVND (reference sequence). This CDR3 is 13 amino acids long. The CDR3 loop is CASSLTRGQATLF. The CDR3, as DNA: TGTGCCAGTAGTCTCACCCGGGGACAGGCGACTCTCTTC.

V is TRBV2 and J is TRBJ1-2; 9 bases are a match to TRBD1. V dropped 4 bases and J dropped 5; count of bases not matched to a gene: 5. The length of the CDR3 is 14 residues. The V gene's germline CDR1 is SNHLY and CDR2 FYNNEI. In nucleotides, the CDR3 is TGTGCCAGCAGTGGGACAGGGGCCCTTTATGGCTACACCTTC. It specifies CASSGTGALYGYTF.

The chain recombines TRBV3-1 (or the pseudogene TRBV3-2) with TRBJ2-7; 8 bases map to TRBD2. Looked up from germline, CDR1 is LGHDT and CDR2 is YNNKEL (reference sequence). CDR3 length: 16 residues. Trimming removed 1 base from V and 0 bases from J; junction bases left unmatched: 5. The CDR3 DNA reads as TGTGCCAGCAGCCAAGTTAATAGCGGGAACTCCTACGAGCAGTACTTC. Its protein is CASSQVNSGNSYEQYF.

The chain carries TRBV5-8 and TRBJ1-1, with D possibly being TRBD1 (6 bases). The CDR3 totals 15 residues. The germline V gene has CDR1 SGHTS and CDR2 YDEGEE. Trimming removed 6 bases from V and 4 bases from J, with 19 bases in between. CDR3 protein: CASTPYRESGTEAFF. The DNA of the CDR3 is TGTGCCAGCACCCCTTACAGGGAGTCGGGCACTGAAGCTTTCTTT. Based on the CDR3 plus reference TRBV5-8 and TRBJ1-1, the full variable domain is EAGVTQSPTHLIKTRGQQATLRCSPISGHTSVYWYQQALGLGLQFLLWYDEGEERNRGNFPPRFSGRQFPNYSSELNVNALELEDSALYLCASTPYRESGTEAFFGQGTRLTVV.

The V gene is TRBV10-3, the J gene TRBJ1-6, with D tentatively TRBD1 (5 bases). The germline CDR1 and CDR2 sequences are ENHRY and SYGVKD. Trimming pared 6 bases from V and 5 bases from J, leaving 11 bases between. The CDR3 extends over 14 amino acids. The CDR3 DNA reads TGTGCCATCAGGAACGGGGCTAATAATTCACCCCTCCACTTT. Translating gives CAIRNGANNSPLHF.